This paragraph reports one T cell receptor (beta chain). The entry originates in a study of blood T cell repertoires in COVID-19. This CDR3 is built from 15 residues. CDR1 and CDR2 (germline): PRHDT, FYEKMQ (reference sequence). J gave up 4 bases and V 7 bases, and 9 bases lay outside the gene matches. Only in-frame clones appear in the TCRdb table, and some are missing; sequencing was by immunoSEQ multiplex PCR. The sample yields about 37,000 clones, 91% seen once. The rearrangement links TRBV13 to TRBJ2-3; 9 bases align to TRBD2. What was sequenced was peripheral blood. The receptor comes from a woman aged 25-40 years in a cohort sampled during active COVID-19. The CDR3 reads CASNWLLAGADTQYF. As DNA, the CDR3 is TGTGCCAGCAATTGGTTACTAGCGGGTGCAGATACGCAGTATTTT.